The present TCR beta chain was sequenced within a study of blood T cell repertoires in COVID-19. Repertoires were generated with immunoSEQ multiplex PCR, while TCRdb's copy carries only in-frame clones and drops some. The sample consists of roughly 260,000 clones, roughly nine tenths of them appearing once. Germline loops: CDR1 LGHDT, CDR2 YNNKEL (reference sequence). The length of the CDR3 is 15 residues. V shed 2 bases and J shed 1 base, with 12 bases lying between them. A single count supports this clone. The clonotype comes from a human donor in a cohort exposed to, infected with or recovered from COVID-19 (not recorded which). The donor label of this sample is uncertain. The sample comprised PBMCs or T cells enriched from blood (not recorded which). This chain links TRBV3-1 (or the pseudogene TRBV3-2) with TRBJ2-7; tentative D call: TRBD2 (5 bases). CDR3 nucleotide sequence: TGTGCCAGCAGCCAATGTGGAGGCGGATCCTACGAGCAGTACTTC. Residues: CASSQCGGGSYEQYF.